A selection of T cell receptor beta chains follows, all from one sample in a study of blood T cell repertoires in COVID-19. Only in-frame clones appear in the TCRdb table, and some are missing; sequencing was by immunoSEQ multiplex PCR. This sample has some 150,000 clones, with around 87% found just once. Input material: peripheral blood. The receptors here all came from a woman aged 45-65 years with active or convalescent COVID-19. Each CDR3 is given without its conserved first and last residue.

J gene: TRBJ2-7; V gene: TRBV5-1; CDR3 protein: ASSLDWGDEQY
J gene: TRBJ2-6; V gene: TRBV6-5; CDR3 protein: ASTSGGSGANVLT
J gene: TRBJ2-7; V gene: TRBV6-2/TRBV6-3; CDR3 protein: ASSPRLAGGPNEQY
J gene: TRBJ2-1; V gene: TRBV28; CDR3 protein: ASSYGTSGINEQF
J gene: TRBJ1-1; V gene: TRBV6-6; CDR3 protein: ASSYSMARANTEAF
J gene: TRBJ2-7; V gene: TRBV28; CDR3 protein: ASSLAGSRAYEQY
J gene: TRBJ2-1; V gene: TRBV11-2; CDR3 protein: ASSSTSALNEQF
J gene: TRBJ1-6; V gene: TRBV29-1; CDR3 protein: SVQWTYNSPLH
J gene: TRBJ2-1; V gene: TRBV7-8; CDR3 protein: ASSSPTSGSYNEQF
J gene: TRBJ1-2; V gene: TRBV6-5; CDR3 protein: ASRPGTGEDGYT
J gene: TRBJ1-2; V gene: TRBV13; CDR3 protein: ASSSGVTDYGYT
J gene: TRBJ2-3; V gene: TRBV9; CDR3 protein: ASSVGGGGPVDTQY
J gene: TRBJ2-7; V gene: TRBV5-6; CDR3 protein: ASSLGDFVNYEQY
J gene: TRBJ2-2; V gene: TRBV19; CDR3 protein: ASSMVAGTYTGELF
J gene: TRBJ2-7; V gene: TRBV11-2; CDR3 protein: ASSPGEAQY
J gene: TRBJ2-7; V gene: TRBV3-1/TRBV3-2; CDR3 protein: ASSRQGYEQY
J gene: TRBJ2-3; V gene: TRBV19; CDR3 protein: ASSSDHFNTQY
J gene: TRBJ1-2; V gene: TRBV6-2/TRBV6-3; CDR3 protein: ASSKARVWSYGYT
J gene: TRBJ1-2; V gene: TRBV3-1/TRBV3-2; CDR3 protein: ASSQVLYGYT
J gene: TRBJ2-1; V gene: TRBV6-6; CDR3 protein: ASTVGQYNEQF
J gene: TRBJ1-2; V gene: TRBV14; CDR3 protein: ASSQALRGQGGYT
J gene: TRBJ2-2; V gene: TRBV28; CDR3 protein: ASSLLPGRANTGELF
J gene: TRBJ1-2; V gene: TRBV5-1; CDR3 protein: ASSPGQSYGYT
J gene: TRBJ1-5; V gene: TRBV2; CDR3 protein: ASSELGTGVNQPQH
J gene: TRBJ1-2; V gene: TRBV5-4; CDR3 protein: ASSLTGPDLAIYGYT
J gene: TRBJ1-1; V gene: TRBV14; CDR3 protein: ASSRSRGTEAF
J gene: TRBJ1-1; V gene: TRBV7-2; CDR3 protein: ASSLGQVYEAF
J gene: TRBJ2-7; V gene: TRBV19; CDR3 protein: ASSSGGLIYEQY
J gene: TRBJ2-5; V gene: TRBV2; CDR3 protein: ASSGPGQGGRQETQY
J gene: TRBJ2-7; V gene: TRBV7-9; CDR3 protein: ASSPRDRGHEQY
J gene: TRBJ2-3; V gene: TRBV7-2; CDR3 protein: ASSLGLQGAWDTQY
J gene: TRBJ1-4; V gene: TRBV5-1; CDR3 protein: ASSEHTGEKLF
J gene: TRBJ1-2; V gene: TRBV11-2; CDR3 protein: ASSLSGKIYGYT
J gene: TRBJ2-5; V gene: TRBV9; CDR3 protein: ASSTVGGQVQETQY
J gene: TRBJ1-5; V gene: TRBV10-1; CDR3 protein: ARGQTPSSHSNQPQH
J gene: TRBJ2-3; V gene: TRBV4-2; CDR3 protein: ASSQARAYTDTQY
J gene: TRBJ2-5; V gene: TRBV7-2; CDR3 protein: ASSRTRQETQY
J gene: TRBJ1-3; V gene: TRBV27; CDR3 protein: ASRGARGRSGNTIY
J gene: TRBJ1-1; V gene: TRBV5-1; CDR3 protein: ASSLEAGALNTEAF
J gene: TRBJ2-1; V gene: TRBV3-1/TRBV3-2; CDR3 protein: ASSQGDWTALI
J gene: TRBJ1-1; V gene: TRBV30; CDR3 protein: AWMRENTEAF
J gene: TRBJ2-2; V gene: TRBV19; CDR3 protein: ATNSGFANTGELF
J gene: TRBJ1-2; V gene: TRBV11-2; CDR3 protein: ASSLDPQGEGYT
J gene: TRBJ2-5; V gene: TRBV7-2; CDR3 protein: ASSLVRLVAGGVPETQY